The present TCR beta chain was sequenced within a study of early T cells in non-severe SARS-CoV-2 infection. Study overall: With bulk RNA from unsorted whole blood as input, sequencing yielded unpaired chains.

The length of the CDR3 is 14 residues. The V and J ends lost 5 bases and 0 bases respectively, with 10 bases between them. The germline gives CDR1 SGHAT, CDR2 FQDESV (reference sequence). Broader study findings: VDJdb-based annotation leaned toward anti-spike CD8 responses and missed private and CD4 specificities.

This clonotype turned up a few times. What it recognizes is unknown. Tagging with unique molecular identifiers was applied to individual cDNA molecules. TCRdb passed the 5' RACE reads through MiXCR, listing each CDR3 protein once. The sample holds about 38,000 distinct CDR3 sequences, roughly 4.5% seen once. The TCR was taken from an adult who was a healthcare worker with PCR-confirmed SARS-CoV-2 infection or an uninfected control (not recorded which). Sequenced sample: whole blood. The chain joins TRBV11-1 to TRBJ1-1; D gene unclear. The CDR3 loop reads CASSLLGLNTEAFF. The CDR3 bases are TGTGCCAGCAGCCTACTCGGATTGAACACTGAAGCTTTCTTT.